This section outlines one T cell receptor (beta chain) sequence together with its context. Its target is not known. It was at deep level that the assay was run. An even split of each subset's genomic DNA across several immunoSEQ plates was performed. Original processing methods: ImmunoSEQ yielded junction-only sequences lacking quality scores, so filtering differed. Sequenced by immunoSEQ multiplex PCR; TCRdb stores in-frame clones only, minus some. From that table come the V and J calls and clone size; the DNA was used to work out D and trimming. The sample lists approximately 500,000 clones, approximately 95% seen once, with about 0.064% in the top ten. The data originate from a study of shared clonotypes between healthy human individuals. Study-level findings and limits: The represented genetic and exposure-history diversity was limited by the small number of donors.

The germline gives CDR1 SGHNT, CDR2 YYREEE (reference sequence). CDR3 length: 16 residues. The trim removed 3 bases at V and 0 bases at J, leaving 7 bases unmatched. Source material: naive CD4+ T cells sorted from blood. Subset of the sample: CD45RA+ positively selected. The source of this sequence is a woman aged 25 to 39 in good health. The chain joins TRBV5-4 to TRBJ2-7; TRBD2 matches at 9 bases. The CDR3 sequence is CASSYSAGLASYEQYF. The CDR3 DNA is TGTGCCAGCAGCTACTCCGCGGGACTAGCCTCCTACGAGCAGTACTTC.